This T cell receptor (beta chain) was found in a study of blood T cells in healthy people across ages. A second roughly 7 to 12 cycle PCR used barcoded and J-beta primers. In TCRdb, the 5' RACE reads were re-called with MiXCR into one record per CDR3 protein. This sample carries 1.8 million or so distinct CDR3 sequences, approximately 40% of them seen once, and the ten largest clones take 23%. Extracted total RNA amounted to at least 5.5 micrograms for each sample. V lost 5 bases and J lost 4, with 12 bases in between. This CDR3 has 14 amino acids. From germline, CDR1 is PRHDT and CDR2 FYEKMQ (reference sequence).

The chain combines TRBV13 with TRBJ2-1, with D possibly being TRBD1 (6 bases). The source is a human donor in good health. The sequencing input was blood. CDR3 sequence (DNA): TGTGCCAGCAGCGGACAGACTGCATACAATGAGCAGTTCTTC. Amino acid sequence: CASSGQTAYNEQFF.